This T cell receptor beta chain originates from a study of CXCR3-negative and CXCR3-positive naive CD8 T cells. cDNA libraries for TRB were generated by 5' RACE incorporating UMI labels. Reprocessing the 5' RACE reads, TCRdb reports a single entry for every CDR3 protein and omits DNA. Here the sample table reports about 63,000 distinct CDR3 sequences. A CD45RO-CCR7+CD27+CD95- profile was what naive CD8+ T cells displayed. Study-level findings and limits: TRB CDR3 hydrophobicity was greater in CXCR3-positive naive cells than in CXCR3-negative naive cells. Naive CXCR3-negative and CXCR3-positive cells had similar TRBV-TRBJ usage; memory differed. Similarly elevated diversity marked both naive subsets, with memory CD8+ cells showing far lower diversity.

Notes on this clonotype: Its specificity is not known.

The CDR3 has 14 residues. Germline lookup yields CDR1 ENHRY and CDR2 SYGVKD. This TCR was sampled from a human donor in good health. Some clones in this sample may be carry-over from other donors' samples. The chain uses TRBV10-3 and TRBJ2-5. Material: naive CXCR3+ CD8+ T cells from blood. Noted subset: CD45RO-CCR7+CD27+CD95- naive CD8+ T cells expressing CXCR3 (TNR3+). CDR3 amino acids: CAISELGGQETQYF.